These 13 T cell receptor beta chains originate from one sample sequenced in a study of T-cell memory formation after mild COVID-19 listed by TCRdb under 2021. Library generation was performed with 5' RACE. Reads for this sample came from an Illumina NovaSeq 6000. TCRdb redid the processing of the public reads, applying fastp at Q25 and MiXCR, and retained in-frame beta chains. Each entry merges the rows of one CDR3 protein and shows their most common DNA and genes. The sample table shows 500,000 to 600,000 distinct CDR3 sequences, and approximately 18% are seen once. The top ten hold around 13% of the sample. The sample comprised PBMCs or a T cell subset sorted from them (not recorded which). The source is an adult woman who had mild COVID-19 (a few samples of this study predate the infection). The sample titles of this study are shuffled in the database, so cell type and time point are left out; the donor was told from shared clones.

The chain carries TRBV4-1 and TRBJ2-5; 12 nucleotides agree with TRBD1. The CDR3 runs to 16 residues. V shed 4 bases, J shed 4 bases, and the junction held 7 bases outside the gene matches. Germline V CDR1 and CDR2: MGHRA, YSYEKL. In DNA, the CDR3 is TGCGCCAGCAGCCTCGGGCCGGGACAGGGGGCAGAGACCCAGTACTTC. Its protein is CASSLGPGQGAETQYF.

This clonotype was detected a few times. The chain has TRBV6-5 and TRBJ1-5; perhaps TRBD1 as D (5 bases). The V gene lost 4 bases and the J gene lost 2 bases, with 12 bases spanning the gap. The CDR3 loop spans 15 amino acids. Per germline, CDR1 MNHEY and CDR2 SVGAGI. The CDR3 region has the DNA TGTGCCAGCAGTTCCATAGGAGGGGGCAATCAGCCCCAGCATTTT. Translation: CASSSIGGGNQPQHF.

V usage is TRBV7-3 and J usage is TRBJ2-2; 8 nucleotides line up with TRBD2. Germline V gene data show CDR1 as SGHTA and CDR2 as FQGTGA. Trimming at V came to 5 bases and at J to 7 bases, leaving 9 bases not matched to a gene. The CDR3 totals 15 residues. The CDR3 sequence: CASSPSSGGFGELFF. CDR3 DNA sequence: TGTGCCAGCAGCCCCAGCAGCGGGGGTTTCGGGGAGCTGTTTTTT.

This rearrangement joins TRBV7-3 to TRBJ2-3; no clear D gene. Per the germline V gene, CDR1 is SGHTA and CDR2 is FQGTGA. The CDR3 runs 13 residues. V was pared by 1 base and J by 4 bases, with 6 bases between. The CDR3 is CASSLRSPDTQYF. The CDR3 coding sequence is TGTGCCAGCAGCTTAAGGTCCCCAGATACGCAGTATTTT. Filled out from reference TRBV7-3 and TRBJ2-3, the complete variable domain reads GAGVSQTPSNKVTEKGKYVELRCDPISGHTALYWYRQSLGQGPEFLIYFQGTGAADDSGLPNDRFFAVRPEGSVSTLKIQRTERGDSAVYLCASSLRSPDTQYFGPGTRLTVL.

The chain links TRBV7-3 to TRBJ2-3; possible D gene TRBD2, 6 bases. Germline assignment: CDR1 SGHTA and CDR2 FQGTGA. The CDR3 is 13 amino acids. With 5 bases removed from V and 5 bases from J, the gap between germline ends came to 11 bases. CDR3 sequence (DNA): TGTGCCAGCAGCATTCACGGGGGAGATACGCAGTATTTT. Translation gives CASSIHGGDTQYF.

This clonotype has a handful of counts. V usage is TRBV7-2 and J usage is TRBJ2-7; TRBD2 aligns across 7 bases. Germline trimming cut 5 bases from V and 7 bases from J; bases unmatched to any gene: 8. The CDR3 is 13 amino acids. The V gene's germline CDR1 is SGHTA and CDR2 FQGNSA. CDR3 loop: CASSPGPGGEQYF. The CDR3 nucleotides read TGTGCCAGCAGCCCGGGGCCGGGGGGAGAGCAGTACTTC.

The J gene is TRBJ2-7, the V gene TRBV9, with D perhaps matching TRBD2 (5 bases). Germline V CDR1 and CDR2: SGDLS, YYNGEE. The CDR3 consists of 16 residues. The V gene lost 3 bases and the J gene lost 2 bases, with 18 bases spanning the gap. CDR3 protein: CASSGGYAGDTYEQYF. CDR3 sequence (DNA): TGTGCCAGCAGCGGGGGATACGCGGGTGATACCTACGAGCAGTACTTC.

This chain joins TRBV13 and TRBJ2-7; 10 positions match TRBD2. Germline CDR1 and CDR2: PRHDT and FYEKMQ (reference sequence). The trim removed 5 bases at V and 4 bases at J, leaving 11 bases unmatched. This CDR3 region has 16 residues. For the CDR3, the DNA is TGTGCCAGCAGCCCGCGGAAGCGGGAGGGCCCTTACGAGCAGTACTTC. Protein: CASSPRKREGPYEQYF. The full variable domain, its missing parts supplied by reference TRBV13 and TRBJ2-7, is AAGVIQSPRHLIKEKRETATLKCYPIPRHDTVYWYQQGPGQDPQFLISFYEKMQSDKGSIPDRFSAQQFSDYHSELNMSSLELGDSALYFCASSPRKREGPYEQYFGPGTRLTVT.

This clonotype occurred a few times. The chain employs TRBV7-9 and TRBJ2-1, with D perhaps matching TRBD1 (6 bases). The CDR3 runs to 17 residues. The V end lost 4 bases, the J end lost 7 bases, and 23 bases lay between the germline ends. The germline V gene has CDR1 SEHNR and CDR2 FQNEAQ (reference sequence). This CDR3 reads CASSSYDTGNSWNEQFF. In nucleotides, the CDR3 is TGTGCCAGCAGCTCTTACGACACAGGGAACAGCTGGAATGAGCAGTTCTTC. Supplemented by reference TRBV7-9 and TRBJ2-1, the full variable domain reads DTGVSQNPRHKITKRGQNVTFRCDPISEHNRLYWYRQTLGQGPEFLTYFQNEAQLEKSRLLSDRFSAERPKGSFSTLEIQRTEQGDSAMYLCASSSYDTGNSWNEQFFGPGTRLTVL.

This chain uses TRBV12-3 or TRBV12-4 with TRBJ2-5, with D possibly matching TRBD2 (6 bases). V was shortened by 6 bases and J by 3 bases, with 11 bases between the two germline ends. This CDR3 region has 13 residues. CDR3 nucleotide sequence: TGTGCCAGCAGCACGGGACTGGAAGAGACCCAGTACTTC. Protein: CASSTGLEETQYF.

The J gene is TRBJ2-7, the V gene TRBV29-1; TRBD1 or TRBD2 may be the D gene (6 bases each). This CDR3 spans 14 amino acids. The germline V and J ends were trimmed by 1 base and 4 bases, with 14 bases remaining between them. Germline V gene sequence: CDR1 SQVTM, CDR2 ANQGSEA. The CDR3 sequence: CSVEGVGGRYEQYF. The CDR3 DNA reads as TGCAGCGTTGAAGGGGTCGGGGGCAGGTACGAGCAGTACTTC.

The chain joins TRBV7-6 to TRBJ1-1; 7 positions agree with TRBD1. The germline V gene has CDR1 SGHVS and CDR2 FNYEAQ. The CDR3 has 16 residues. Germline trimming cut 4 bases from V and 0 bases from J; bases unmatched to any gene: 8. DNA for the CDR3: TGTGCCAGCAGCTACATGACGGGACAGATGAACACTGAAGCTTTCTTT. Translated, it gives CASSYMTGQMNTEAFF. Using reference TRBV7-6 and TRBJ1-1 for the parts outside the CDR3, the full variable domain is GAGVSQSPRYKVTKRGQDVALRCDPISGHVSLYWYRQALGQGPEFLTYFNYEAQQDKSGLPNDRFSAERPEGSISTLTIQRTEQRDSAMYRCASSYMTGQMNTEAFFGQGTRLTVV.

The CDR3 DNA reads TGTGCCAGCAGCCAAGTGGACAGGAACACTGAAGCTTTCTTT. Translated, it gives CASSQVDRNTEAFF. The chain couples TRBV3-1 to TRBJ1-1; the D gene is possibly TRBD1 (6 bases). Germline assignment: CDR1 LGHDT and CDR2 YNNKEL (reference sequence). CDR3 length: 14 amino acids. V was cut by 1 base and J by 1 base, with 7 bases left in between.